This T cell receptor beta chain comes out of a study of blood T cells in healthy people across ages. This CDR3 comprises 15 residues. V lost 6 bases and J lost 4, with 19 bases in between. Germline lookup yields CDR1 MDHEN and CDR2 SYDVKM. With a J-beta primer mix and a sample-barcoded 5' primer, a second PCR ran 7 to 11 cycles. Using its own MiXCR run on the 5' RACE reads, TCRdb lists one record per CDR3 protein. This repertoire shows 600,000 or so distinct CDR3 sequences, around half found once; its top ten account for 20% to 25%. Sequencing input: blood. The rearrangement links TRBV28 to TRBJ2-7; D is possibly TRBD2 (7 bases). The TCR sequence derives from an elderly man in good health. CDR3 in amino acids: CASSPMGGRAYEQYF. For the CDR3, the DNA is TGTGCCAGCAGCCCCATGGGGGGGCGGGCGTACGAGCAGTACTTC.